This T cell receptor (beta chain) was obtained from a study of blood T cells in healthy people across ages. Study results and limitations: Donors of long life had a larger count of naive CD4+ cells and greater diversity than aged donors.

In the case of this clonotype: The antigen remains unidentified.

For the second PCR, which ran for roughly 6 to 11 cycles, a sample-barcoded 5' primer and a J-beta primer mix were used. TCRdb reprocessed the 5' RACE reads via MiXCR and lists one record per CDR3 protein. The repertoire holds hundreds of thousands of distinct CDR3 sequences, with roughly half as singletons. Sequencing input: blood. The sequence was obtained from a man aged 60 to 69 in good health.

The CDR3 reads CASSQDSGQTYGYTF. CDR3 bases: TGTGCCAGCAGCCAAGATTCCGGACAGACCTATGGCTACACCTTC. The chain couples TRBV14 to TRBJ1-2; perhaps TRBD1 as D (6 bases). V lost 0 bases, J lost 4 bases, and 12 bases lay in between. CDR3 size: 15 residues. Germline CDR1 and CDR2: SGHDN and FVKESK.